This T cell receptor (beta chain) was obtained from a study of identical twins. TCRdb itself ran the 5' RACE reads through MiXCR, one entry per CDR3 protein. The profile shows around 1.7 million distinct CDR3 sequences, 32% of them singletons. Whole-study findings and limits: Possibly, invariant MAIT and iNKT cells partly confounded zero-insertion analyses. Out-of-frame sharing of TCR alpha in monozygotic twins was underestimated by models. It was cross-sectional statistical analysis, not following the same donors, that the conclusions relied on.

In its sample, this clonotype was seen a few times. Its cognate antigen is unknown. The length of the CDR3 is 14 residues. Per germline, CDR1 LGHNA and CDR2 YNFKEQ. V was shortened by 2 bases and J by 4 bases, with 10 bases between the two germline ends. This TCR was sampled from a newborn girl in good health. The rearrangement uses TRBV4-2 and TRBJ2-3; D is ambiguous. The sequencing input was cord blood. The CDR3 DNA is TGTGCCAGCAGCCAACTAAACCGGGCAGATACGCAGTATTTT. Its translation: CASSQLNRADTQYF.